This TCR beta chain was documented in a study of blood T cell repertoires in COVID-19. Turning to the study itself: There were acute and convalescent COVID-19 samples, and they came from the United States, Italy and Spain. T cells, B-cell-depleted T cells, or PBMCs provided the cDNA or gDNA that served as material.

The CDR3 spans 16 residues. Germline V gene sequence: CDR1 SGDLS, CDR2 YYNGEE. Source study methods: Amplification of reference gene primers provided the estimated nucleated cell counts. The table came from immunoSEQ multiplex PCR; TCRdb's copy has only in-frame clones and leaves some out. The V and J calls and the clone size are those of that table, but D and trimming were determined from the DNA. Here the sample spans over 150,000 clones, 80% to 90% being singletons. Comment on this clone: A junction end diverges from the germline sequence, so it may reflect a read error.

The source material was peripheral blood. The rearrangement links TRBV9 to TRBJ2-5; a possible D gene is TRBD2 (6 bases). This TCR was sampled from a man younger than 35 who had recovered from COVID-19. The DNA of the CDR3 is TGTGCCAGCAGCGTAGGGGGCGGGGCTAACCAAGAGATCCAGTACTTC. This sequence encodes CASSVGGGANQEIQYF.